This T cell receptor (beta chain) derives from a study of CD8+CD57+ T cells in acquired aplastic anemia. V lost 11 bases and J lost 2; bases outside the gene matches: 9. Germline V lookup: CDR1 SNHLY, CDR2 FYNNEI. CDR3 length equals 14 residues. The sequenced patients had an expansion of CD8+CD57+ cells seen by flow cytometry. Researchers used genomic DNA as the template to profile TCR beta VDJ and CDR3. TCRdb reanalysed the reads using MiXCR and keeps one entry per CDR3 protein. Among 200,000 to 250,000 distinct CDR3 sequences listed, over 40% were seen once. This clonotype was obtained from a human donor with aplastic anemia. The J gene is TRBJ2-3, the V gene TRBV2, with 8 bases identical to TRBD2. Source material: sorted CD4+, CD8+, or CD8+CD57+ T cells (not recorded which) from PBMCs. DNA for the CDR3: TGTGCCCGCACCCCCGGGGGGGCCACAGATACGCAGTATTTT. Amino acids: CARTPGGATDTQYF.